This is a list of T cell receptor beta chains from one sample in a study of T cells in Graves' hyperthyroidism and ophthalmopathy. MiXCR, applied by TCRdb to the multiplex PCR reads, yields one record per CDR3 protein. This table has more than 350,000 distinct CDR3 sequences, around 15% appearing once. Sequenced material: blood. The receptors derive from a woman in her sixties or seventies with Graves' ophthalmopathy. Each CDR3 is given without its conserved first and last residue. A D gene is named only where the DNA matches it firmly.

d_gene: -
v_gene: TRBV12-3/TRBV12-4
CDR3aa: ASSPPSVSYNEQF

d_gene: -
v_gene: TRBV6-1
CDR3aa: ASSSTTSNEQF

d_gene: -
v_gene: TRBV28
CDR3aa: ASSLPAPGETQY

d_gene: -
v_gene: TRBV15
CDR3aa: ATSKSQTGELF

d_gene: -
v_gene: TRBV3-1
CDR3aa: ASSQDYREGNEQF

d_gene: -
v_gene: TRBV20-1
CDR3aa: SARDGNPSGRYEQY

d_gene: TRBD1
v_gene: TRBV9
CDR3aa: ASSVGVVRLGQGANGYT

d_gene: -
v_gene: TRBV7-9
CDR3aa: ASSRTPVNTHNEQF

d_gene: TRBD1
v_gene: TRBV12-3/TRBV12-4
CDR3aa: ASSPTGSDTQY

d_gene: -
v_gene: TRBV12-3/TRBV12-4
CDR3aa: ASSLVGAEVAF

d_gene: TRBD1
v_gene: TRBV18
CDR3aa: ASSPGTGDEQY

d_gene: TRBD1
v_gene: TRBV7-9
CDR3aa: ASSDAGTGGYEQY

d_gene: -
v_gene: TRBV27
CDR3aa: ASSSSGIRNEQF

d_gene: -
v_gene: TRBV20-1
CDR3aa: SARDFRTSTDTQY

d_gene: TRBD2
v_gene: TRBV7-9
CDR3aa: ASSSPLGGGNTGELF

d_gene: -
v_gene: TRBV19
CDR3aa: ASSPPRLTAVMNTEAF

d_gene: -
v_gene: TRBV27
CDR3aa: ASRRIAGNTIY

d_gene: -
v_gene: TRBV2
CDR3aa: ASTSDSSYEQY

d_gene: -
v_gene: TRBV6-1
CDR3aa: ASSEGGIGGYT

d_gene: -
v_gene: TRBV5-1
CDR3aa: ASSKGVNEQF

d_gene: TRBD1
v_gene: TRBV20-1
CDR3aa: SAMGTGGTFSTEAF

d_gene: -
v_gene: TRBV7-9
CDR3aa: ASTFGRFTEAL

d_gene: TRBD2
v_gene: TRBV5-5
CDR3aa: ASSFGLAGGKGYNEQF

d_gene: -
v_gene: TRBV2
CDR3aa: ASSEQGPSTDTQY

d_gene: -
v_gene: TRBV12-3/TRBV12-4
CDR3aa: ASSLVTGGGDTQY

d_gene: -
v_gene: TRBV6-6
CDR3aa: ASSYSIGQITGELF

d_gene: -
v_gene: TRBV20-1
CDR3aa: SANLGPTIYEQY

d_gene: -
v_gene: TRBV5-1
CDR3aa: ASSLDGNGKDEQF

d_gene: -
v_gene: TRBV2
CDR3aa: ASRGGYTEAF

d_gene: -
v_gene: TRBV13
CDR3aa: ASSSSGRVDEQY

d_gene: -
v_gene: TRBV20-1
CDR3aa: SAGGGPSNIQY

d_gene: TRBD2
v_gene: TRBV7-9
CDR3aa: ASSLVGSGLAAYEQY

d_gene: -
v_gene: TRBV20-1
CDR3aa: SARDPSRSSNEQF

d_gene: TRBD2
v_gene: TRBV7-9
CDR3aa: ASSLGLAVGELF

d_gene: -
v_gene: TRBV5-1
CDR3aa: ASSLMSSYNEQF

d_gene: -
v_gene: TRBV6-1
CDR3aa: ASLDSGGTGELF

d_gene: -
v_gene: TRBV18
CDR3aa: ASSPGTPNINNEQF

d_gene: -
v_gene: TRBV20-1
CDR3aa: SAEGTDYSYEQY

d_gene: TRBD1
v_gene: TRBV3-1
CDR3aa: ASSRGQGNPYEQY

d_gene: -
v_gene: TRBV27
CDR3aa: ASSRNLVAGAITDTQY

d_gene: TRBD2
v_gene: TRBV20-1
CDR3aa: SASPGLADNLDTQY

d_gene: -
v_gene: TRBV6-2/TRBV6-3
CDR3aa: ASTTLGGSPYNEQF

d_gene: TRBD2
v_gene: TRBV6-1
CDR3aa: ASSEGTSGYNEQF

d_gene: TRBD1
v_gene: TRBV25-1
CDR3aa: ASSELGQIYEQY

d_gene: TRBD2
v_gene: TRBV7-7
CDR3aa: ASSTLAGARDEQF

d_gene: -
v_gene: TRBV18
CDR3aa: ASSPQVQAKNIQY

d_gene: TRBD1
v_gene: TRBV20-1
CDR3aa: SARSNTGGGNEQY

d_gene: -
v_gene: TRBV24-1
CDR3aa: ATSDPRGDLYNEQF

d_gene: -
v_gene: TRBV4-1
CDR3aa: ASSSRQENIQY

d_gene: -
v_gene: TRBV27
CDR3aa: ASSPSDRDWEQF

d_gene: -
v_gene: TRBV7-2
CDR3aa: ASSLLGLSGANVLT